The clone carrying this T cell receptor beta chain was counted a few times. Its antigen is unknown. TCRdb processed the RACE reads anew with MiXCR; each CDR3 protein has one entry. The table lists 200,000 to 300,000 distinct CDR3 sequences, approximately 8.4% of them singletons, with over 2% in the top ten. Documented time point: pre-sensitization, week 0. Treatment here: therapeutic diphenylcyclopropenone sensitization with weekly scalp DPC. The data stem from a study of human T cells and chemical hapten exposure. Looking at the study overall: The study sensitized with 2% DPC on a 2 cm by 2 cm patch of upper inner arm skin. Regarding the study as a whole: PT1 expanded TCR counts and patch test score correlated positively. Compared with pre-sensitization or healthy control sets, expanded TCRs clustered more.

Per germline, CDR1 SEHNR and CDR2 FQNEAQ (reference sequence). Unmatched junction bases numbered 7, after V lost 5 bases and J lost 4 bases. The CDR3 runs to 15 residues. This TCR was sampled from a woman aged 40 to 50 with alopecia areata. Some clones in this sample may be carry-over from other donors' samples. This chain links TRBV7-9 with TRBJ2-3; 9 bases map to TRBD1. The material sequenced was whole blood, taken in connection with sensitization to the hapten diphenylcyclopropenone (DPC). The DNA for the CDR3 is TGTGCCAGCAGCCTGGGGACAGGGTTGGCAGATACGCAGTATTTT. It specifies CASSLGTGLADTQYF.